This T cell receptor (beta chain) was sequenced in a study of T-cell memory formation after mild COVID-19. V lost 6 bases to trimming and J lost 1 base, with 6 bases between them. CDR3 length: 13 amino acids. CDR1 and CDR2 (germline): SGHTA, FQGNSA. TCRdb reanalysed the 5' RACE reads using MiXCR and keeps one entry per CDR3 protein. The repertoire includes about 320,000 distinct CDR3 sequences, more than 13% of them detected once, and approximately 22% sits in the top ten. This clonotype was counted only a few times. The sequence was obtained from a man aged 18 to 30 who had mild COVID-19 (a few samples of this study predate the infection). Cell type and time point are not known. The V call is TRBV7-2, the J call TRBJ1-4, with a possible D match to TRBD1 (6 bases). The sequenced sample consisted of PBMCs or a T cell subset sorted from them (not recorded which). CDR3 amino acids: CASRDRTNEKLFF. In nucleotides, the CDR3 is TGTGCCAGCAGGGACAGAACTAATGAAAAACTGTTTTTT. Using reference TRBV7-2 and TRBJ1-4 for the parts outside the CDR3, the full variable domain is GAGVSQSPSNKVTEKGKDVELRCDPISGHTALYWYRQSLGQGLEFLIYFQGNSAPDKSGLPSDRFSAERTGGSVSTLTIQRTQQEDSAVYLCASRDRTNEKLFFGSGTQLSVL.